Below, 27 T cell receptor beta chains from the same sample are listed, as sequenced in a study of OX40 agonist ivuxolimab in advanced cancers. Repertoires were generated with immunoSEQ multiplex PCR, while TCRdb's copy carries only in-frame clones and drops some. The table includes about 38,000 clones, over 60% detected once. The specimen comprised CD4+ or CD8+ T cells sorted from blood, sampled in a trial of the OX40 agonist ivuxolimab. These receptors all come from an adult with an advanced solid tumor such as melanoma, head and neck, liver or kidney cancer.

In this sample, this clone turned up a few times. The J gene is TRBJ1-4, the V gene TRBV21-1. TRBV21-1 is assigned pseudogene status. The CDR3 is 17 amino acids. The CDR3 DNA sequence: TGTGCCAGCAGCAAAGACTGGACGTATGCAACTAATGAAAAACTGTTTTTT. Protein: CASSKDWTYATNEKLFF.

This clone was recorded only once. In nucleotides, the CDR3 is TGTGCCAGCAGTGAAAACGGAGGGTACTACGAGCAGTACTTC. Protein sequence: CASSENGGYYEQYF. The chain couples TRBV2 to TRBJ2-7; possible D gene TRBD2, 6 bases. Germline lookup yields CDR1 SNHLY and CDR2 FYNNEI. CDR3 length equals 14 residues. Trimming removed 2 bases at V and 3 bases at J, with 11 bases between.

The CDR3 region is CASSLGTSGSVDTQYF. The CDR3, as DNA: TGCGCCAGCAGCTTGGGGACTAGCGGGAGCGTAGATACGCAGTATTTT. The chain recombines TRBV5-1 with TRBJ2-3; 13 nucleotides align to TRBD2. The V and J ends lost 0 bases and 5 bases, in that order; junction bases with no gene match: 3. This CDR3 spans 16 amino acids. Germline CDR1 and CDR2: SGHRS and YFSETQ. Full variable domain (remainder filled in from reference TRBV5-1 and TRBJ2-3): KAGVTQTPRYLIKTRGQQVTLSCSPISGHRSVSWYQQTPGQGLQFLFEYFSETQRNKGNFPGRFSGRQFSNSRSEMNVSTLELGDSALYLCASSLGTSGSVDTQYFGPGTRLTVL.

This chain uses TRBV15 with TRBJ1-2; D is ambiguous. V was trimmed by 0 bases and J by 12 bases, leaving 11 bases between them. The CDR3 is 12 amino acids. Per germline, CDR1 LNHNV and CDR2 YYDKDF (reference sequence). Here the CDR3 DNA reads TGTGCCACCAGCAGAGATCGGGCGGGGAACACCTTC. Amino acid sequence: CATSRDRAGNTF.

The gene calls are TRBV30 and TRBJ2-1, with no clear D. The V end lost 1 base, the J end lost 7 bases, and 2 bases lay between the germline ends. CDR1 is GTSNPN and CDR2 is SVGIG in the germline V gene (reference sequence). The CDR3 runs 10 residues. Here the CDR3 DNA reads TGTGCCTGGAGTGAGAATGAGCAGTTCTTC. Translating gives CAWSENEQFF. The full variable domain, with the rest looked up from reference TRBV30 and TRBJ2-1, is SQTIHQWPATLVQPVGSPLSLECTVEGTSNPNLYWYRQAAGRGLQLLFYSVGIGQISSEVPQNLSASRPQDRQFILSSKKLLLSDSGFYLCAWSENEQFFGPGTRLTVL.

The chain joins TRBV6-5 to TRBJ1-1; 8 nucleotides align to TRBD1. The CDR3 is 14 residues long. Germline-derived CDR1 and CDR2 are MNHEY and SVGAGI. The ends lost 8 bases at V and 0 bases at J; junction bases unmatched: 5. CDR3 DNA sequence: TGTGCCAGCTGCAGGGGGCCCATGAACACTGAAGCTTTCTTT. Protein product: CASCRGPMNTEAFF.

The chain is built from TRBV19 and TRBJ1-2; a weak D match, TRBD1 (6 bases). Germline CDR1 is LNHDA and CDR2 is SQIVND (reference sequence). The CDR3 spans 14 residues. Trimming took 6 bases from V and 1 from J, leaving 12 bases between them. The CDR3 DNA is TGTGCCAGTAGCCGTGCAGGGGATAACTATGGCTACACCTTC. This codes for CASSRAGDNYGYTF.

This CDR3 reads CASSEAGQGYQPQHF. CDR3 bases: TGTGCCAGCAGTGAAGCGGGGCAGGGGTATCAGCCCCAGCATTTT. This sequence joins TRBV6-1 and TRBJ1-5; a possible D gene is TRBD1 (6 bases). CDR3 length: 15 residues. Germline assignment: CDR1 MNHNS and CDR2 SASEGT. The V gene lost 0 bases and the J gene lost 5 bases, with 11 bases spanning the gap.

V usage is TRBV1 and J usage is TRBJ1-4; the D segment call TRBD1 is taken from the table without a DNA check. TRBV1 represents a pseudogene. CDR3 length: 18 amino acids. CDR3 DNA: TGCACCAGCAGCCAAACGGCTGGCAGGCTAAGGTGGGATGAAAAACTGTTTTTT. Translating it yields CTSSQTAGRLRWDEKLFF.

CDR3 residues: CASRAQAAQYF. The DNA for the CDR3 is TGTGCCAGCAGGGCGCAGGCGGCCCAGTACTTC. The V gene is TRBV2, the J gene TRBJ2-5; D unresolved. Germline lookup yields CDR1 SNHLY and CDR2 FYNNEI. This CDR3 spans 11 amino acids. Trimming pared 6 bases from V and 9 bases from J, leaving 11 bases between. The full variable domain, completed using reference TRBV2 and TRBJ2-5, is EPEVTQTPSHQVTQMGQEVILRCVPISNHLYFYWYRQILGQKVEFLVSFYNNEISEKSEIFDDQFSVERPDGSNFTLKIRSTKLEDSAMYFCASRAQAAQYFGPGTRLLVL.

This sequence joins TRBV27 and TRBJ2-7; TRBD2 agrees at 7 bases. Trimming at V came to 6 bases and at J to 3 bases, leaving 14 bases not matched to a gene. The length of the CDR3 is 16 residues. Germline-derived CDR1 and CDR2 are MNHEY and SMNVEV (reference sequence). Here the CDR3 reads CASRSVSEASGYEQYF. The DNA for the CDR3 is TGTGCCAGCAGGTCCGTTTCAGAGGCTAGCGGCTACGAGCAGTACTTC.

This chain joins TRBV6-5 and TRBJ1-5; no clear D. The CDR3 extends over 12 amino acids. The V end lost 6 bases, the J end lost 2 bases, and 5 bases lay between the germline ends. Germline CDR1 and CDR2: MNHEY and SVGAGI. This CDR3 reads CASRSGNQPQHF. In DNA, the CDR3 is TGTGCCAGCAGGTCGGGCAATCAGCCCCAGCATTTT.

This chain links TRBV18 with TRBJ2-2; D is ambiguous. Germline V CDR1 and CDR2: KGHSH, LQKENI. V was pared by 2 bases and J by 6 bases, with 7 bases between. The CDR3 has 13 residues. CDR3 region: CASSPIQAGELFF. The CDR3 region has the DNA TGTGCCAGCTCACCAATCCAAGCCGGGGAGCTGTTTTTT. Using reference TRBV18 and TRBJ2-2 for the parts outside the CDR3, the full variable domain is NAGVMQNPRHLVRRRGQEARLRCSPMKGHSHVYWYRQLPEEGLKFMVYLQKENIIDESGMPKERFSAEFPKEGPSILRIQQVVRGDSAAYFCASSPIQAGELFFGEGSRLTVL.

For the CDR3, the DNA is TGTGCCAGCTCACCAGGACTAGCGGAACAGTACTTC. This sequence encodes CASSPGLAEQYF. The V and J genes are TRBV18 and TRBJ2-7, with 10 bases fitting TRBD2. Germline CDR1 KGHSH, CDR2 LQKENI. The CDR3 contains 12 residues. J lost 10 bases, V lost 2 bases, and 2 bases had no gene match.

V gene TRBV18 combines with J gene TRBJ2-7, with 8 positions matching TRBD1. This CDR3 is built from 15 residues. V lost 1 base to trimming and J lost 6 bases; unmatched junction nucleotides: 8. Germline CDR1 is KGHSH and CDR2 is LQKENI. The CDR3 reads CASSPLGQGQVEQYF. The DNA of the CDR3 is TGTGCCAGCTCACCACTAGGACAGGGACAGGTCGAGCAGTACTTC.

The chain joins TRBV30 to TRBJ2-1, with a possible D match to TRBD1 (6 bases). Looked up from germline, CDR1 is GTSNPN and CDR2 is SVGIG (reference sequence). V gave up 1 base and J gave up 3 bases, with 13 bases separating them. This CDR3 region has 15 residues. The CDR3 sequence: CAWSARVRGYNEQFF. The CDR3 DNA is TGTGCCTGGAGTGCAAGGGTCAGGGGCTACAATGAGCAGTTCTTC.

This clone occurred a few times. The rearrangement uses TRBV19 and TRBJ2-5, with D possibly matching TRBD2 (5 bases). This CDR3 contains 15 residues. The germline gives CDR1 LNHDA, CDR2 SQIVND (reference sequence). Trimming stripped 3 bases from V and 5 bases from J, with 16 bases between. This CDR3 reads CASSIASRRGETQYF. DNA for the CDR3: TGTGCCAGTAGTATCGCTAGCCGGAGAGGGGAGACCCAGTACTTC.

The rearrangement joins TRBV9 to TRBJ2-3, with 7 bases matching TRBD2. Germline V gives CDR1 SGDLS, CDR2 YYNGEE. The V segment lost 3 bases and the J segment 1 base; nucleotides outside the gene matches: 5. The CDR3 spans 15 residues. CDR3 sequence: CASSEAGRGTDTQYF. The CDR3 DNA sequence: TGTGCCAGCAGCGAAGCGGGAAGGGGCACAGATACGCAGTATTTT.

The chain is built from TRBV11-2 and TRBJ1-6; unclear D gene. The V and J ends lost 1 base and 0 bases respectively, with 7 bases between them. Germline CDR1 reads SGHAT; CDR2 reads FQNNGV. This CDR3 is built from 16 residues. CDR3 residues: CASSLAISSYNSPLHF. The CDR3 nucleotides read TGTGCCAGCAGCTTAGCGATAAGCTCCTATAATTCACCCCTCCACTTT.

This chain joins TRBV2 and TRBJ2-3; D is ambiguous. This CDR3 is built from 11 residues. CDR1 and CDR2 from the germline V gene are SNHLY and FYNNEI. Trimming pared 8 bases from V and 4 bases from J, leaving 7 bases between. The CDR3 is CASWGSDTQYF. The CDR3 DNA reads as TGTGCCAGCTGGGGATCAGATACGCAGTATTTT.

The rearrangement joins TRBV18 to TRBJ1-6; no reliable D call. Germline V gives CDR1 KGHSH, CDR2 LQKENI. Trimming removed 1 base at V and 4 bases at J, with 8 bases between. There are 15 residues in the CDR3. The CDR3 is CASSPRRAYNSPLHF. CDR3 nucleotides: TGTGCCAGCTCACCACGACGAGCGTATAATTCACCCCTCCACTTT. The entire variable domain, with the rest obtained from reference TRBV18 and TRBJ1-6, is as follows: NAGVMQNPRHLVRRRGQEARLRCSPMKGHSHVYWYRQLPEEGLKFMVYLQKENIIDESGMPKERFSAEFPKEGPSILRIQQVVRGDSAAYFCASSPRRAYNSPLHFGNGTRLTVT.

The chain links TRBV6-5 to TRBJ1-4; D unresolved. This CDR3 contains 14 residues. The germline CDR1 and CDR2 sequences are MNHEY and SVGAGI. Trimming removed 0 bases at V and 5 bases at J, with 7 bases between. CDR3 loop: CASSYSTRNEKLFF. The CDR3 DNA follows: TGTGCCAGCAGTTACTCGACACGAAATGAAAAACTGTTTTTT.

The rearrangement links TRBV10-3 to TRBJ2-7; D gene unclear. From germline, CDR1 is ENHRY and CDR2 SYGVKD. The length of the CDR3 is 14 residues. Trimming cost V 0 bases and J 1 base, with 7 bases left between them. CDR3 sequence: CAISESARSYEQYF. In DNA form, the CDR3 reads TGTGCCATCAGTGAGTCTGCTAGATCCTACGAGCAGTACTTC.

The V gene is TRBV14, the J gene TRBJ1-2; 8 bases fit TRBD1. Germline V gene data show CDR1 as SGHDN and CDR2 as FVKESK. The CDR3 extends over 16 amino acids. V lost 1 base, J lost 5 bases, and 9 bases stayed unmatched. The CDR3 DNA sequence: TGTGCCAGCAGCCAAGGACAGGGGCGTTACGGTTATGGCTACACCTTC. Translating gives CASSQGQGRYGYGYTF.

Remarks on this clone: Additional DNA sequences in this sample encode the identical CDR3. The chain has TRBV27 and TRBJ2-3; weak D call: TRBD1 (5 bases). Germline lookup yields CDR1 MNHEY and CDR2 SMNVEV (reference sequence). Deletions cut 2 bases from V and 1 base from J, with 10 bases between. This CDR3 has 15 residues. CDR3 coding DNA: TGTGCCAGCAGTTTAAGGGGTCAGGGCACAGATACGCAGTATTTT. Translated, it gives CASSLRGQGTDTQYF.

The chain employs TRBV9 and TRBJ2-1; 9 nucleotides align to TRBD2. Germline lookup yields CDR1 SGDLS and CDR2 YYNGEE. The CDR3 spans 16 residues. V lost 4 bases to trimming and J lost 8 bases; unmatched junction nucleotides: 13. CDR3: CASSTSGLAGVYEQFF. As DNA, the CDR3 is TGTGCCAGCAGCACATCCGGTTTAGCGGGGGTCTATGAGCAGTTCTTC.

The rearrangement joins TRBV4-1 to TRBJ2-3; maybe TRBD2 (6 bases). Germline CDR1 and CDR2: MGHRA and YSYEKL. V lost 3 bases, J lost 7 bases, and 11 bases lay in between. CDR3 size: 13 residues. CDR3 residues: CASSQGLPYTQYF. For the CDR3, the DNA is TGCGCCAGCAGCCAGGGACTTCCCTATACGCAGTATTTT.